The TCR beta chain described here comes from a study of early T cells in non-severe SARS-CoV-2 infection. This clonotype was counted at least ten times. Its antigen remains unknown. The junction differs from germline at one of its ends, possibly a read error. TCRdb fed the 5' RACE reads into MiXCR, producing one record per CDR3 protein. The repertoire holds 60,000 to 75,000 distinct CDR3 sequences, with approximately 12% as singletons. General study points: Matching with VDJdb favored anti-spike CD8 responses (missing private and CD4 specificities).

The TCR was taken from an adult who was a healthcare worker with PCR-confirmed SARS-CoV-2 infection or an uninfected control (not recorded which). Sequenced material: whole blood, taken at baseline.

CDR3 residues: CSARGDYEQYF. The CDR3 DNA sequence: TGCAGTGCGAGAGGGGACTACGAGCAGTACTTC. This rearrangement joins TRBV20-1 to TRBJ2-7; D tentatively fits TRBD1 or TRBD2 (5 bases each). In germline, CDR1 is DFQATT, CDR2 SNEGSKA (reference sequence). The length of the CDR3 is 11 residues.